Presented here are 5 T cell receptor beta chains from one specimen sequenced in a study of blood T cell repertoires in COVID-19. Profiling relied on immunoSEQ multiplex PCR, and the TCRdb table lists in-frame clones only, not all of them. The data contain some 250,000 clones, approximately 88% of them singletons. The sample comprised peripheral blood. Every receptor here comes from a woman aged 30 to 39 with acute or convalescent COVID-19.

The gene calls are TRBV7-9 and TRBJ2-2, with 7 bases that match TRBD1. CDR1 is SEHNR and CDR2 is FQNEAQ in the germline V gene (reference sequence). This CDR3 is 15 amino acids long. V dropped 5 bases and J dropped 2; count of bases not matched to a gene: 5. CDR3 sequence: CASSVGGANTGELFF. DNA for the CDR3: TGTGCCAGCAGCGTAGGGGGCGCCAACACCGGGGAGCTGTTTTTT.

This chain uses TRBV15 with TRBJ1-1; D ambiguous. CDR3 length: 13 residues. Trimming left V 2 bases short and J 1 base short, with 5 bases between. CDR1 and CDR2 (germline): LNHNV, YYDKDF (reference sequence). CDR3 residues: CATSRRQNTEAFF. As DNA, the CDR3 is TGTGCCACCAGCAGACGACAGAACACTGAAGCTTTCTTT.

The chain links TRBV3-1 (or the pseudogene TRBV3-2) to TRBJ1-1; D not resolved. With 2 bases removed from V and 0 bases from J, the gap between germline ends came to 10 bases. From germline, CDR1 is LGHDT and CDR2 YNNKEL (reference sequence). CDR3 length: 15 residues. CDR3 bases: TGTGCCAGCAGCCAATTAAACAGAATGAACACTGAAGCTTTCTTT. This encodes CASSQLNRMNTEAFF.

This clone was seen more than once but under ten times. The V gene is TRBV7-2, the J gene TRBJ2-7; 8 bases are a match to TRBD2. The ends lost 7 bases at V and 2 bases at J; junction bases unmatched: 7. The CDR3 has 14 amino acids. The germline V gene encodes CDR1 SGHTA and CDR2 FQGNSA. The CDR3 region is CASTHSGAAYEQYF. DNA for the CDR3: TGTGCCAGCACCCATAGCGGGGCAGCCTACGAGCAGTACTTC.

The J gene is TRBJ2-2, the V gene TRBV6-5; 10 nucleotides align to TRBD2. Trimming took 6 bases from V and 1 from J; bases not matched to a gene: 2. The CDR3 length is 15 residues. The V gene's germline CDR1 is MNHEY and CDR2 SVGAGI. CDR3 sequence reads: CASSRLAGNTGELFF. The CDR3, as DNA: TGTGCCAGCAGCCGACTAGCGGGGAACACCGGGGAGCTGTTTTTT.